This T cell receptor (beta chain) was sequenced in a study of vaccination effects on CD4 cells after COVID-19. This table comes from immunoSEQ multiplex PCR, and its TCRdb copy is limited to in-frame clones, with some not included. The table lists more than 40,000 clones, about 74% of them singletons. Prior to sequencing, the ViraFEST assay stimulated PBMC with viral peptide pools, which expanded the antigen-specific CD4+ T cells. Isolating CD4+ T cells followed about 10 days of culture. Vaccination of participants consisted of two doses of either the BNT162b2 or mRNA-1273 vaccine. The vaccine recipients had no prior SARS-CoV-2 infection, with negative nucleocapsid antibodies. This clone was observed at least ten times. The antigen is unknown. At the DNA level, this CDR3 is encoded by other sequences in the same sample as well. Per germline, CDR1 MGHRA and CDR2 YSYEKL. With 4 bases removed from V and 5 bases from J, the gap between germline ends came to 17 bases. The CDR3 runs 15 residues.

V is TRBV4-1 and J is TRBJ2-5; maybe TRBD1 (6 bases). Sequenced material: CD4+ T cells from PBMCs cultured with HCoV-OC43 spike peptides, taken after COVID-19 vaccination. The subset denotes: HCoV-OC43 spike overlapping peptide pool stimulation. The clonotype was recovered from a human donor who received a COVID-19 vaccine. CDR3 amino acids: CASSPEDSPRETQYF. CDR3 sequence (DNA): TGCGCCAGCAGCCCTGAGGACAGCCCTCGGGAGACCCAGTACTTC.